Listed here is a single T cell receptor beta chain. The data were obtained in a study of blood T cell repertoires in COVID-19. Across the study: Nucleic acid was either cDNA or gDNA, and it came from T cells, B-cell-depleted T cells, or PBMCs.

Recruitment covered about 25 US areas and drew participants whose ages spanned about 18 to 100 years. Original data processing: Estimation of nucleated cell counts was performed using reference gene primer amplification. Sequencing used immunoSEQ multiplex PCR; TCRdb keeps in-frame clones, though not all of them. From that table come the V and J calls and clone size; the DNA was used to work out D and trimming. The sample contains approximately 140,000 clones, about 88% of which appear only once. Germline CDR1 and CDR2: SGHRS and YFSETQ. V was pared by 0 bases and J by 0 bases, with 2 bases of the junction left unmatched. The CDR3 runs to 16 residues.

Sequences were obtained from PBMCs or T cells enriched from blood (not recorded which). The origin of this receptor is a man aged 35-49 years with acute COVID-19. V usage is TRBV5-1 and J usage is TRBJ2-1; 8 positions match TRBD2. DNA for the CDR3: TGCGCCAGCAGCTTGGGACTAGCGAACTCCTACAATGAGCAGTTCTTC. It specifies CASSLGLANSYNEQFF. The whole variable domain, remainder taken from reference TRBV5-1 and TRBJ2-1, is KAGVTQTPRYLIKTRGQQVTLSCSPISGHRSVSWYQQTPGQGLQFLFEYFSETQRNKGNFPGRFSGRQFSNSRSEMNVSTLELGDSALYLCASSLGLANSYNEQFFGPGTRLTVL.